This T cell receptor (beta chain) is drawn from a study of shared T cell receptors in the human thymus. Germline V gene data show CDR1 as SGHDT and CDR2 as YYEEEE. CDR3 length equals 16 residues. V lost 7 bases and J lost 5, with 24 bases in between. Here immunoSEQ multiplex PCR was the method, and the copy in TCRdb shows in-frame clones only, minus some. The table has 700,000 to 750,000 clones, 75% to 90% seen once. The sample also formed part of further work on human thymus T cells. That work adds: Healthy Finnish infants undergoing corrective surgery for congenital heart defects were the donors. The thymus tissue came from resections taken during corrective heart surgery. V and J gene usage appeared biased in thymic and blood repertoires. Highly overlapping thymic repertoires among unrelated individuals were reported in related research.

Input material: thymocytes. The source is a girl under three years old with a congenital heart defect. This chain uses TRBV5-6 with TRBJ1-2; the D gene is possibly TRBD1 (5 bases). CDR3 bases: TGTGCCAGCCATATGGACACCCCCCTGGGGCGATATGGCTACACCTTC. Its protein is CASHMDTPLGRYGYTF.